The 26 T cell receptor beta chains presented below share a single source sample, sequenced in a study of shared clonotypes between healthy human individuals. TCRdb's copy holds only in-frame clones and misses some; the assay was immunoSEQ multiplex PCR. The table records about 820,000 clones, approximately 92% of them present only once. The naive CD8 fraction comprised CD45RO-negative cells positively selected for CCR7 and excluded terminally differentiated effector memory CD45RA+ cells. Sequencing was performed on naive CD8+ T cells sorted from blood. The receptors come from a man aged 30-40 years in good health.

This rearrangement joins TRBV11-3 to TRBJ2-2, with 14 bases matching TRBD2. V lost 5 bases to trimming and J lost 7 bases; unmatched junction nucleotides: 12. CDR3 length equals 18 residues. Germline V gene sequence: CDR1 SGHNT, CDR2 YENEEA. CDR3 region: CASSDPGLAGVNGGELFF. The DNA of the CDR3 is TGTGCCAGCAGCGATCCGGGACTAGCGGGAGTGAATGGCGGGGAGCTGTTTTTT.

This rearrangement joins TRBV7-9 to TRBJ2-7; D gene unclear. The germline V gene has CDR1 SEHNR and CDR2 FQNEAQ (reference sequence). V lost 5 bases, J lost 3 bases, and 8 bases lay in between. The CDR3 spans 12 residues. The CDR3 nucleotides are TGTGCCAGCAGCCGCAACTACTACGAGCAGTACTTC. It translates to CASSRNYYEQYF.

A remark on this clone: A read error is possible here, since a much larger clone lies one base away. V is TRBV27 and J is TRBJ2-7; D may correspond to TRBD1 or TRBD2 (5 bases each). From germline, CDR1 is MNHEY and CDR2 SMNVEV (reference sequence). With 7 bases removed from V and 6 bases from J, the gap between germline ends came to 10 bases. This CDR3 contains 11 residues. The chain's CDR3 is CASKRGREQYF. CDR3 DNA sequence: TGTGCCAGCAAGAGGGGCCGCGAGCAGTACTTC.

The chain links TRBV7-9 to TRBJ1-1; unclear D gene. Trimming took 5 bases from V and 1 from J, leaving 11 bases between them. The germline V gene has CDR1 SEHNR and CDR2 FQNEAQ (reference sequence). The CDR3 spans 14 residues. The CDR3 loop is CASSPQDGNTEAFF. CDR3 in DNA: TGTGCCAGCAGCCCTCAGGACGGGAACACTGAAGCTTTCTTT.

In regard to this clone: This sample also contains other DNA sequences that code for the same CDR3. This chain links TRBV9 with TRBJ2-7; D is perhaps TRBD2 (5 bases). This CDR3 comprises 14 residues. The germline gives CDR1 SGDLS, CDR2 YYNGEE. Trimming removed 0 bases at V and 1 base at J, with 8 bases between. CDR3 amino acids: CASSVATGSYEQYF. The CDR3 DNA is TGTGCCAGCAGCGTAGCTACGGGATCCTACGAGCAGTACTTC. Based on the CDR3 plus reference TRBV9 and TRBJ2-7, the full variable domain is DSGVTQTPKHLITATGQRVTLRCSPRSGDLSVYWYQQSLDQGLQFLIQYYNGEERAKGNILERFSAQQFPDLHSELNLSSLELGDSALYFCASSVATGSYEQYFGPGTRLTVT.

Comment on this clone: This CDR3 is also generated by other DNA sequences in the sample. V and J are TRBV9 and TRBJ2-7, with D possibly matching TRBD2 (5 bases). V shed 2 bases and J shed 4 bases, with 13 bases lying between them. The CDR3 length is 14 residues. Germline V gene lookup returns CDR1 SGDLS and CDR2 YYNGEE. The CDR3 DNA follows: TGTGCCAGCAGCGTCGGAGGAGGAACATACGAGCAGTACTTC. Translating gives CASSVGGGTYEQYF.

The J gene is TRBJ2-7, the V gene TRBV7-2; 10 bases fit TRBD2. J lost 1 base, V lost 3 bases, and 9 bases had no gene match. There are 17 residues in the CDR3. CDR1 is SGHTA and CDR2 is FQGNSA in the germline V gene. The CDR3 coding sequence is TGTGCCAGCAGCTTCTGGACTAGCGGCGCTGGGTCCTACGAGCAGTACTTC. It yields the protein CASSFWTSGAGSYEQYF.

The chain links TRBV5-8 to TRBJ1-5; 9 bases map to TRBD1. The trim removed 5 bases at V and 0 bases at J, leaving 18 bases unmatched. Germline values: CDR1 SGHTS, CDR2 YDEGEE. The length of the CDR3 is 20 residues. DNA for the CDR3: TGTGCCAGCAGTCAACCTAAGGACAGGGGATCGTGGAATAGCAATCAGCCCCAGCATTTT. This translates into CASSQPKDRGSWNSNQPQHF.

The V and J genes are TRBV7-9 and TRBJ2-5, with 9 bases that match TRBD2. CDR1 and CDR2 (germline): SEHNR, FQNEAQ (reference sequence). CDR3 length: 16 residues. Trimming took 7 bases from V and 3 from J; bases not matched to a gene: 12. CDR3 region: CASTYLGTSHEETQYF. The DNA for the CDR3 is TGTGCCAGCACCTACCTCGGGACTAGCCACGAAGAGACCCAGTACTTC. The variable domain in full, with the rest retrieved from reference TRBV7-9 and TRBJ2-5, is DTGVSQNPRHKITKRGQNVTFRCDPISEHNRLYWYRQTLGQGPEFLTYFQNEAQLEKSRLLSDRFSAERPKGSFSTLEIQRTEQGDSAMYLCASTYLGTSHEETQYFGPGTRLLVL.

The chain combines TRBV27 with TRBJ2-7; 7 bases fit TRBD1. Trimming cost V 5 bases and J 6 bases; bases outside gene matches: 7. Germline lookup yields CDR1 MNHEY and CDR2 SMNVEV (reference sequence). CDR3 length: 13 amino acids. As DNA, the CDR3 is TGTGCCAGCAGTCCCGGGACAGTACTCGAGCAGTACTTC. This encodes CASSPGTVLEQYF.

The genes are TRBV7-6 and TRBJ2-7; TRBD2 matches 11 bases. The CDR3 contains 15 residues. Germline CDR1 is SGHVS and CDR2 is FNYEAQ. Trimming removed 5 bases from V and 1 base from J; junction bases left unmatched: 4. The chain's CDR3 is CASSGTSGSSYEQYF. The DNA of the CDR3 is TGTGCCAGCAGCGGCACTAGCGGGAGTTCCTACGAGCAGTACTTC.

The rearrangement joins TRBV6-1 to TRBJ2-7, with TRBD2 identical over 9 bases. The CDR3 has 16 amino acids. Germline CDR1 reads MNHNS; CDR2 reads SASEGT. The J segment lost 4 bases and the V segment lost 2 bases, leaving 9 bases of the junction unmatched. The CDR3 bases are TGTGCCAGCAGTGAATGGTTGCGGGAGGGCCCGTACGAGCAGTACTTC. Translating gives CASSEWLREGPYEQYF.

V gene TRBV4-1 combines with J gene TRBJ1-2; possible D gene TRBD1, 6 bases. The germline V gene has CDR1 MGHRA and CDR2 YSYEKL. The CDR3 contains 13 residues. Trimming removed 1 base from V and 4 bases from J, with 7 bases in between. The CDR3 loop reads CASSQGQVYGYTF. The CDR3 DNA sequence: TGCGCCAGCAGCCAAGGACAGGTCTATGGCTACACCTTC.

The V and J genes are TRBV7-9 and TRBJ2-1; 12 bases are a match to TRBD2. The germline V gene encodes CDR1 SEHNR and CDR2 FQNEAQ (reference sequence). The CDR3 spans 17 residues. V trimming: 4 bases; J trimming: 2 bases; junction bases outside the gene matches: 6. The CDR3 nucleotides are TGTGCCAGCAGCTCGGGACTAGCGGGCGCCACCTACAATGAGCAGTTCTTC. Amino acid sequence: CASSSGLAGATYNEQFF.

The chain links TRBV18 to TRBJ2-1; D is possibly TRBD1 (6 bases). Germline V gives CDR1 KGHSH, CDR2 LQKENI. This CDR3 spans 14 amino acids. Trimming took off 3 bases at V and 9 bases at J, with 15 bases between the two ends. CDR3 loop: CASSPPLGAAEQFF. The CDR3 nucleotides read TGTGCCAGCTCACCCCCCCTGGGGGCTGCTGAGCAGTTCTTC.

A word on this clone: The sample contains more than one DNA sequence encoding this CDR3. The V and J genes are TRBV27 and TRBJ2-2; no clear D. V was clipped by 0 bases and J by 5 bases, with 4 bases between them. CDR3 length: 13 residues. In germline, CDR1 is MNHEY, CDR2 SMNVEV (reference sequence). CDR3 in DNA: TGTGCCAGCAGTTTATCCTCAACCGGGGAGCTGTTTTTT. This translates into CASSLSSTGELFF.

Of note for this clone: The sample holds other DNA sequences that translate to the same CDR3. The CDR3, as DNA: TGTGCCAGCAGCTTAGGGACAGGAGTTGAAGCTTTCTTT. This codes for CASSLGTGVEAFF. The rearrangement joins TRBV5-5 to TRBJ1-1; TRBD1 agrees at 8 bases. CDR1 is SGHKS and CDR2 is YYEKEE in the germline V gene (reference sequence). This CDR3 is built from 13 residues. The V gene end was trimmed by 2 bases and the J gene end by 7 bases; junction bases not matched to a gene: 4. Filled out from reference TRBV5-5 and TRBJ1-1, the complete variable domain reads DAGVTQSPTHLIKTRGQQVTLRCSPISGHKSVSWYQQVLGQGPQFIFQYYEKEERGRGNFPDRFSARQFPNYSSELNVNALLLGDSALYLCASSLGTGVEAFFGQGTRLTVV.

V gene TRBV5-5 combines with J gene TRBJ2-7; 7 bases agree with TRBD1. V lost 6 bases, J lost 2 bases, and 8 bases stayed unmatched. The germline gives CDR1 SGHKS, CDR2 YYEKEE (reference sequence). This CDR3 has 14 amino acids. CDR3 in amino acids: CASTKPGTAYEQYF. CDR3 nucleotide sequence: TGTGCCAGCACCAAACCCGGGACAGCCTACGAGCAGTACTTC.

This chain connects TRBV27 to TRBJ2-7; D is perhaps TRBD2 (5 bases). The V end lost 6 bases, the J end lost 5 bases, and 14 bases lay between the germline ends. CDR1 MNHEY and CDR2 SMNVEV come from the germline V gene (reference sequence). The CDR3 runs to 13 residues. The CDR3 region is CASRETGIHEQYF. Here the CDR3 DNA reads TGTGCCAGCAGAGAAACCGGGATCCACGAGCAGTACTTC.

The V and J genes are TRBV19 and TRBJ2-3, with TRBD1 matching 7 bases. This CDR3 comprises 14 residues. Germline loops: CDR1 LNHDA, CDR2 SQIVND (reference sequence). The J segment lost 2 bases and the V segment lost 7 bases, leaving 6 bases of the junction unmatched. DNA for the CDR3: TGTGCCAGTAAAGGGGGCCTTTCCACAGATACGCAGTATTTT. This codes for CASKGGLSTDTQYF. Full variable domain (missing parts from reference TRBV19 and TRBJ2-3): DGGITQSPKYLFRKEGQNVTLSCEQNLNHDAMYWYRQDPGQGLRLIYYSQIVNDFQKGDIAEGYSVSREKKESFPLTVTSAQKNPTAFYLCASKGGLSTDTQYFGPGTRLTVL.

The chain carries TRBV5-1 and TRBJ2-7, with 16 bases aligning to TRBD2. The germline V gene has CDR1 SGHRS and CDR2 YFSETQ. The CDR3 sequence is 15 residues long. V shed 7 bases, J shed 2 bases, and the junction held 3 bases outside the gene matches. The CDR3 DNA reads as TGCGCCAGCGCCGGGACTAGCGGGAGGGCCTACGAGCAGTACTTC. Its translation is CASAGTSGRAYEQYF.

This chain uses TRBV11-2 with TRBJ2-7; TRBD2 is a possible D gene (5 bases). The CDR3 has 17 residues. Trimming pared 7 bases from V and 5 bases from J, leaving 27 bases between. The V gene's germline CDR1 is SGHAT and CDR2 FQNNGV. As DNA, the CDR3 is TGTGCCAGCACCTACTCCGGGATGGGAGTCTTAGTCCACGAGCAGTACTTC. It translates to CASTYSGMGVLVHEQYF.

This chain links TRBV10-3 with TRBJ1-2; 10 bases line up with TRBD1. With 0 bases clipped from V and 8 bases from J, the junction kept 9 bases outside the gene matches. The CDR3 length is 16 residues. Germline values: CDR1 ENHRY, CDR2 SYGVKD. CDR3 protein: CAISESGTGDADGYTF. The CDR3 DNA reads TGTGCCATCAGTGAGTCGGGGACAGGGGACGCGGACGGCTACACCTTC.

The V call is TRBV2, the J call TRBJ2-7, with TRBD2 matching 8 bases. The CDR3 is 13 residues long. Germline CDR1 reads SNHLY; CDR2 reads FYNNEI. After removal of 6 bases from V and 6 bases from J, the junction contained 7 bases not matched to a gene. CDR3 in DNA: TGTGCCAGCAGGGGTAGCGGGACCAGCGAGCAGTACTTC. This codes for CASRGSGTSEQYF.

The J gene is TRBJ2-1, the V gene TRBV7-9; possibly TRBD2 for D (5 bases). Germline V gene lookup returns CDR1 SEHNR and CDR2 FQNEAQ (reference sequence). The V end was cut by 5 bases, the J end by 9 bases, with 17 bases between. The length of the CDR3 is 14 residues. CDR3 sequence reads: CASSEGHSPIEQFF. CDR3 DNA: TGTGCCAGCAGCGAGGGTCATTCCCCAATTGAGCAGTTCTTC.

The chain carries TRBV19 and TRBJ2-1; D gene unclear. The CDR3 loop spans 11 amino acids. Trimming removed 4 bases from V and 9 bases from J, with 7 bases in between. Germline assignment: CDR1 LNHDA and CDR2 SQIVND (reference sequence). The CDR3 sequence is CASSRGSEQFF. The CDR3 DNA reads TGTGCCAGTAGTAGAGGTAGTGAGCAGTTCTTC.